Listed below are T cell receptor beta chains from one sample, sequenced in a study of cytomegalovirus exposure and HLA in healthy donors. Using immunoSEQ multiplex PCR, the repertoire was profiled, and TCRdb retains in-frame clones only, with some absent. The sample yields some 200,000 clones, of which the top ten take up 6.5%. The sequencing input was PBMCs. All receptors derive from a man aged 30 to 39 in good health and CMV-seronegative. Each CDR3 is given with its conserved first and last residue. Fields, in order: D gene, V gene, J gene, CDR3 length, CDR3 protein, CDR3 DNA. The D gene is left open where the match is weak.

D gene: -
V gene: TRBV5-1
J gene: TRBJ2-7
CDR3 length: 14
CDR3 protein: CASSLRLEGGEQYF
CDR3 DNA: TGCGCCAGCAGCTTACGACTGGAAGGGGGAGAGCAGTACTTC

D gene: TRBD1
V gene: TRBV19
J gene: TRBJ1-5
CDR3 length: 16
CDR3 protein: CASSLGDRGIYQPQHF
CDR3 DNA: TGTGCCAGTAGCCTAGGGGACAGGGGGATATATCAGCCCCAGCATTTT

D gene: -
V gene: TRBV7-2
J gene: TRBJ1-5
CDR3 length: 16
CDR3 protein: CASSLGVGGVDQPQHF
CDR3 DNA: TGTGCCAGCAGCTTAGGGGTCGGAGGGGTGGATCAGCCCCAGCATTTT

D gene: -
V gene: TRBV27
J gene: TRBJ2-7
CDR3 length: 13
CDR3 protein: CASSLRENYEQYF
CDR3 DNA: TGTGCCAGCAGTTTGAGGGAGAACTACGAGCAGTACTTC

D gene: -
V gene: TRBV5-1
J gene: TRBJ2-5
CDR3 length: 17
CDR3 protein: CASSLEAGATYGETQYF
CDR3 DNA: TGCGCCAGCAGCTTGGAGGCAGGGGCAACCTACGGGGAGACCCAGTACTTC

D gene: -
V gene: TRBV19
J gene: TRBJ2-7
CDR3 length: 13
CDR3 protein: CASNARGRYEQYF
CDR3 DNA: TGTGCCAGTAATGCCCGGGGTCGGTACGAGCAGTACTTC

D gene: -
V gene: TRBV6-5
J gene: TRBJ1-2
CDR3 length: 15
CDR3 protein: CASSNLGGGGDGYTF
CDR3 DNA: TGTGCCAGCAGTAACCTCGGGGGGGGCGGTGATGGCTACACCTTC

D gene: TRBD2
V gene: TRBV29-1
J gene: TRBJ2-6
CDR3 length: 16
CDR3 protein: CSAPQAGGSGANVLTF
CDR3 DNA: TGCAGCGCCCCCCAGGCGGGGGGCTCTGGGGCCAACGTCCTGACTTTC

D gene: -
V gene: TRBV5-5
J gene: TRBJ1-5
CDR3 length: 14
CDR3 protein: CASSIGVSNQPQHF
CDR3 DNA: TGTGCCAGCAGCATAGGGGTTAGCAATCAGCCCCAGCATTTT

D gene: -
V gene: TRBV13
J gene: TRBJ2-1
CDR3 length: 15
CDR3 protein: CASSPYLSAYNEQFF
CDR3 DNA: TGTGCCAGCAGCCCTTATTTATCCGCCTACAATGAGCAGTTCTTC

D gene: TRBD1
V gene: TRBV10-3
J gene: TRBJ1-4
CDR3 length: 17
CDR3 protein: CAISEFRGPATNEKLFF
CDR3 DNA: TGTGCCATCAGTGAGTTCAGGGGGCCCGCGACTAATGAAAAACTGTTTTTT

D gene: TRBD1
V gene: TRBV5-8
J gene: TRBJ1-5
CDR3 length: 15
CDR3 protein: CASRVTGSPNQPQHF
CDR3 DNA: TGTGCCAGCAGGGTGACAGGGTCCCCTAATCAGCCCCAGCATTTT

D gene: TRBD2
V gene: TRBV27
J gene: TRBJ2-2
CDR3 length: 14
CDR3 protein: CASSSGGAVGELFF
CDR3 DNA: TGTGCCAGCAGCAGCGGGGGGGCAGTCGGGGAGCTGTTTTTT

D gene: TRBD1
V gene: TRBV7-9
J gene: TRBJ2-7
CDR3 length: 15
CDR3 protein: CASSSPGTGIYEQYF
CDR3 DNA: TGTGCCAGCAGCTCCCCCGGGACAGGGATCTACGAGCAGTACTTC

D gene: TRBD2
V gene: TRBV28
J gene: TRBJ2-3
CDR3 length: 15
CDR3 protein: CASTTGTSSTDTQYF
CDR3 DNA: TGTGCCAGCACCACCGGGACTAGCAGCACAGATACGCAGTATTTT

D gene: TRBD1
V gene: TRBV7-2
J gene: TRBJ1-2
CDR3 length: 15
CDR3 protein: CASSSMDRPGYGYTF
CDR3 DNA: TGTGCCAGCAGCTCAATGGACAGGCCGGGCTATGGCTACACCTTC

D gene: TRBD1
V gene: TRBV19
J gene: TRBJ2-4
CDR3 length: 15
CDR3 protein: CASRGTGGVINIQYF
CDR3 DNA: TGTGCCAGTAGGGGGACAGGGGGCGTGATAAACATTCAGTACTTC

D gene: TRBD1
V gene: TRBV5-6
J gene: TRBJ1-2
CDR3 length: 15
CDR3 protein: CASSPRQGAMVRYTF
CDR3 DNA: TGTGCCAGCAGCCCCCGACAGGGCGCGATGGTTCGCTACACCTTC

D gene: -
V gene: TRBV7-9
J gene: TRBJ1-2
CDR3 length: 11
CDR3 protein: CASSAGNGYTF
CDR3 DNA: TGTGCCAGCAGCGCGGGGAACGGCTACACCTTC

D gene: TRBD1
V gene: TRBV30
J gene: TRBJ2-7
CDR3 length: 15
CDR3 protein: CAWSVFRDRTYEQYF
CDR3 DNA: TGTGCCTGGAGTGTATTCCGGGACAGAACCTACGAGCAGTACTTC

D gene: TRBD1
V gene: TRBV29-1
J gene: TRBJ1-2
CDR3 length: 12
CDR3 protein: CSVVGTAYGYTF
CDR3 DNA: TGCAGCGTTGTAGGGACAGCCTATGGCTACACCTTC

D gene: -
V gene: TRBV15
J gene: TRBJ2-1
CDR3 length: 16
CDR3 protein: CATSSLINRDSNEQFF
CDR3 DNA: TGTGCCACCAGCAGTTTAATAAACAGGGATTCGAATGAGCAGTTCTTC

D gene: -
V gene: TRBV15
J gene: TRBJ1-5
CDR3 length: 15
CDR3 protein: CATSRDWGGNQPQHF
CDR3 DNA: TGTGCCACCAGCAGAGATTGGGGGGGGAATCAGCCCCAGCATTTT

D gene: TRBD1
V gene: TRBV11-2
J gene: TRBJ2-6
CDR3 length: 15
CDR3 protein: CASSVTGSGANVLTF
CDR3 DNA: TGTGCCAGCAGCGTGACAGGGTCTGGGGCCAACGTCCTGACTTTC

D gene: TRBD2
V gene: TRBV9
J gene: TRBJ2-5
CDR3 length: 16
CDR3 protein: CASSVAAGGAQETQYF
CDR3 DNA: TGTGCCAGCAGCGTAGCAGCGGGGGGTGCCCAAGAGACCCAGTACTTC

D gene: -
V gene: TRBV12-5
J gene: TRBJ1-1
CDR3 length: 13
CDR3 protein: CASGLGGNTEAFF
CDR3 DNA: TGTGCTAGTGGTTTGGGAGGGAACACTGAAGCTTTCTTT

D gene: TRBD1
V gene: TRBV29-1
J gene: TRBJ1-4
CDR3 length: 14
CDR3 protein: CSVADRDTNEKLFF
CDR3 DNA: TGCAGCGTGGCAGACAGGGACACTAATGAAAAACTGTTTTTT

D gene: -
V gene: TRBV9
J gene: TRBJ2-1
CDR3 length: 16
CDR3 protein: CASSFSGGRSYNEQFF
CDR3 DNA: TGTGCCAGCAGCTTCTCGGGGGGCCGCTCCTACAATGAGCAGTTCTTC

D gene: -
V gene: TRBV5-4
J gene: TRBJ2-7
CDR3 length: 15
CDR3 protein: CASSSRTVPKYEQYF
CDR3 DNA: TGTGCCAGCAGTTCCCGGACAGTGCCGAAATACGAGCAGTACTTC

D gene: -
V gene: TRBV5-6
J gene: TRBJ2-5
CDR3 length: 16
CDR3 protein: CASSLLPQASGETQYF
CDR3 DNA: TGTGCCAGCAGCTTGTTGCCCCAGGCGAGTGGGGAGACCCAGTACTTC

D gene: TRBD1
V gene: TRBV27
J gene: TRBJ1-1
CDR3 length: 14
CDR3 protein: CASSRQGAGAEAFF
CDR3 DNA: TGTGCCAGCAGTCGACAGGGGGCAGGAGCTGAAGCTTTCTTT

D gene: TRBD1
V gene: TRBV25-1
J gene: TRBJ1-1
CDR3 length: 15
CDR3 protein: CASSDATKGATEAFF
CDR3 DNA: TGTGCCAGCAGTGACGCGACAAAGGGGGCCACTGAAGCTTTCTTT

D gene: -
V gene: TRBV29-1
J gene: TRBJ1-6
CDR3 length: 16
CDR3 protein: CSVEDLIGRRNSPLHF
CDR3 DNA: TGCAGCGTTGAAGATCTTATCGGCAGGAGGAATTCACCCCTCCACTTT

D gene: -
V gene: TRBV2
J gene: TRBJ1-6
CDR3 length: 13
CDR3 protein: CASTPGYNSPLHF
CDR3 DNA: TGTGCCAGCACTCCAGGGTACAATTCACCCCTCCACTTT

D gene: TRBD2
V gene: TRBV18
J gene: TRBJ2-3
CDR3 length: 15
CDR3 protein: CASSPVAGGTDTQYF
CDR3 DNA: TGTGCCAGCTCCCCGGTAGCGGGTGGGACAGATACGCAGTATTTT

D gene: -
V gene: TRBV29-1
J gene: TRBJ2-7
CDR3 length: 11
CDR3 protein: CSVEYSYEQYF
CDR3 DNA: TGCAGCGTTGAGTACTCCTACGAGCAGTACTTC

D gene: -
V gene: TRBV7-6
J gene: TRBJ1-2
CDR3 length: 14
CDR3 protein: CASSLESSVYGYTF
CDR3 DNA: TGTGCCAGCAGCTTAGAAAGTAGCGTCTATGGCTACACCTTC

D gene: -
V gene: TRBV25-1
J gene: TRBJ2-2
CDR3 length: 13
CDR3 protein: CASSPWGPGELFF
CDR3 DNA: TGTGCCAGCAGTCCCTGGGGGCCCGGGGAGCTGTTTTTT

D gene: TRBD1
V gene: TRBV30
J gene: TRBJ1-1
CDR3 length: 11
CDR3 protein: CAWVGTGGAFF
CDR3 DNA: TGTGCCTGGGTTGGGACAGGAGGAGCTTTCTTT

D gene: -
V gene: TRBV6-7
J gene: TRBJ2-3
CDR3 length: 14
CDR3 protein: CASRDISYTDTQYF
CDR3 DNA: TGTGCCAGCAGGGACATTTCATACACAGATACGCAGTATTTT

D gene: -
V gene: TRBV29-1
J gene: TRBJ2-3
CDR3 length: 16
CDR3 protein: CSPRKGEGLPGNTQYF
CDR3 DNA: TGCAGCCCCCGAAAGGGAGAGGGACTCCCTGGGAATACGCAGTATTTT

D gene: -
V gene: TRBV10-3
J gene: TRBJ1-2
CDR3 length: 18
CDR3 protein: CAISEQAPDHFLLYGYTF
CDR3 DNA: TGTGCCATCAGTGAGCAGGCCCCAGACCATTTTCTGCTGTATGGCTACACCTTC

D gene: TRBD2
V gene: TRBV5-1
J gene: TRBJ2-5
CDR3 length: 14
CDR3 protein: CASSTSGSRETQYF
CDR3 DNA: TGCGCCAGCAGCACTAGCGGGAGTCGAGAGACCCAGTACTTC

D gene: TRBD1
V gene: TRBV5-1
J gene: TRBJ2-7
CDR3 length: 15
CDR3 protein: CASSLEGQGAREQYF
CDR3 DNA: TGCGCCAGCAGCTTGGAGGGACAGGGGGCTCGAGAGCAGTACTTC

D gene: -
V gene: TRBV6-5
J gene: TRBJ1-4
CDR3 length: 15
CDR3 protein: CASRTNRGADGKLFF
CDR3 DNA: TGTGCCAGCAGAACCAATCGGGGGGCGGATGGAAAACTGTTTTTT

D gene: -
V gene: TRBV15
J gene: TRBJ1-4
CDR3 length: 16
CDR3 protein: CATSSGRGGFNEKLFF
CDR3 DNA: TGTGCCACCAGCAGCGGACGAGGGGGATTTAATGAAAAACTGTTTTTT

D gene: -
V gene: TRBV9
J gene: TRBJ2-7
CDR3 length: 13
CDR3 protein: CASSVGLGGEQYF
CDR3 DNA: TGTGCCAGCAGCGTAGGATTAGGGGGCGAGCAGTACTTC

D gene: -
V gene: TRBV10-1
J gene: TRBJ2-3
CDR3 length: 15
CDR3 protein: CASKLGRGSTDTQYF
CDR3 DNA: TGCGCCAGCAAACTCGGACGGGGTAGCACAGATACGCAGTATTTT

D gene: -
V gene: TRBV11-2
J gene: TRBJ2-7
CDR3 length: 15
CDR3 protein: CASSLAPGQLYEQYF
CDR3 DNA: TGTGCCAGCAGCTTAGCCCCAGGACAGCTTTACGAGCAGTACTTC

D gene: -
V gene: TRBV27
J gene: TRBJ2-7
CDR3 length: 13
CDR3 protein: CASSFNQGYEQYF
CDR3 DNA: TGTGCCAGCAGTTTTAACCAGGGTTACGAGCAGTACTTC

D gene: -
V gene: TRBV15
J gene: TRBJ2-7
CDR3 length: 15
CDR3 protein: CATSRSRGVAYEQYF
CDR3 DNA: TGTGCCACCAGCAGAAGCCGGGGAGTGGCCTACGAGCAGTACTTC

D gene: -
V gene: TRBV10-2
J gene: TRBJ2-2
CDR3 length: 14
CDR3 protein: CASRMGLNTGELFF
CDR3 DNA: TGCGCCAGCAGGATGGGCCTGAACACCGGGGAGCTGTTTTTT

D gene: -
V gene: TRBV5-3
J gene: TRBJ1-2
CDR3 length: 13
CDR3 protein: CARSSRKNYGYTF
CDR3 DNA: TGTGCCAGAAGCTCCAGGAAGAACTATGGCTACACCTTC

D gene: -
V gene: TRBV6-6
J gene: TRBJ2-1
CDR3 length: 15
CDR3 protein: CASSSDRSGGNEQFF
CDR3 DNA: TGTGCCAGCAGCTCTGACAGGTCGGGGGGCAATGAGCAGTTCTTC

D gene: TRBD2
V gene: TRBV6-1
J gene: TRBJ2-3
CDR3 length: 15
CDR3 protein: CASILGGGYTDTQYF
CDR3 DNA: TGTGCCAGCATCCTAGGCGGGGGGTACACAGATACGCAGTATTTT

D gene: TRBD1
V gene: TRBV29-1
J gene: TRBJ2-6
CDR3 length: 15
CDR3 protein: CSVLGQGDGANVLTF
CDR3 DNA: TGCAGCGTCCTAGGACAGGGTGACGGGGCCAACGTCCTGACTTTC

D gene: -
V gene: TRBV6-5
J gene: TRBJ1-3
CDR3 length: 15
CDR3 protein: CASSYVLSPGNTIYF
CDR3 DNA: TGTGCCAGCAGTTACGTTCTAAGCCCTGGAAACACCATATATTTT